The 24 T cell receptor beta chains presented below share a single source sample, sequenced in a study of PD-L1 blockade in urothelial cancer. This sample's time point: pretreatment peripheral blood. The assay was immunoSEQ multiplex PCR, and TCRdb's table has in-frame clones only and misses some. The sample records about 50,000 clones, 79% being singletons. The specimen was PBMCs, collected around atezolizumab (anti-PD-L1) treatment. These receptors were collected from a man between 65 and 80 years old with urothelial cancer.

This clone was picked up one time. The chain uses TRBV6-6 and TRBJ2-5, with no clear D. The CDR3 length is 11 residues. The germline gives CDR1 MNHNY, CDR2 SVGAGI (reference sequence). V was pared by 5 bases and J by 5 bases, with 6 bases between. The CDR3 DNA sequence: TGTGCCAGCAGTCCCGCGGAGACCCAGTACTTC. Its translation is CASSPAETQYF.

This chain connects TRBV27 to TRBJ1-4; 7 nucleotides agree with TRBD1. Per the germline V gene, CDR1 is MNHEY and CDR2 is SMNVEV (reference sequence). CDR3 size: 16 residues. Trimming removed 3 bases from V and 3 bases from J; junction bases left unmatched: 7. CDR3 nucleotides: TGTGCCAGCAGTTTGGGTTTGGGACAGTCTAATGAAAAACTGTTTTTT. Translation: CASSLGLGQSNEKLFF.

The chain joins TRBV2 to TRBJ2-5; 11 nucleotides line up with TRBD1. The J segment lost 5 bases and the V segment lost 7 bases, leaving 6 bases of the junction unmatched. This CDR3 has 14 amino acids. In germline, CDR1 is SNHLY, CDR2 FYNNEI. The CDR3 nucleotides are TGTGCCAGCAACACCCGGGACAGGGGGGAGACCCAGTACTTC. It translates to CASNTRDRGETQYF.

The V gene is TRBV11-3, the J gene TRBJ2-2; D remains unclear. Trimming took off 5 bases at V and 8 bases at J, with 12 bases between the two ends. Per germline, CDR1 SGHNT and CDR2 YENEEA. The CDR3 loop spans 13 amino acids. CDR3 region: CASSPRSEGELFF. DNA of the CDR3: TGTGCCAGCAGCCCCCGATCTGAGGGGGAGCTGTTTTTT.

The chain joins TRBV10-2 to TRBJ2-7; maybe TRBD1 (5 bases). The CDR3 length is 11 residues. Trimming removed 4 bases from V and 4 bases from J, with 5 bases in between. The V gene's germline CDR1 is WSHSY and CDR2 SAAADI. The CDR3 sequence is CASSGQYEQYF. In nucleotides, the CDR3 is TGCGCCAGCAGTGGACAGTACGAGCAGTACTTC.

The rearrangement uses TRBV10-3 and TRBJ1-1; no clear D. V was trimmed by 3 bases and J by 4 bases, leaving 6 bases between them. The CDR3 is 12 amino acids. From germline, CDR1 is ENHRY and CDR2 SYGVKD. CDR3 bases: TGTGCCATCAGTGATCCCCTCACTGAAGCTTTCTTT. Translated: CAISDPLTEAFF.

The chain carries TRBV7-2 and TRBJ2-5, with a weak D call TRBD1 (6 bases). Trimming left V 3 bases short and J 3 bases short, with 8 bases between. This CDR3 region has 13 residues. Germline-derived CDR1 and CDR2 are SGHTA and FQGNSA. CDR3 region: CASSFWTEETQYF. CDR3 coding DNA: TGTGCCAGCAGCTTCTGGACAGAAGAGACCCAGTACTTC.

The chain combines TRBV5-4 with TRBJ2-7; 7 bases are a match to TRBD1. Germline trimming cut 2 bases from V and 5 bases from J; bases unmatched to any gene: 10. Germline values: CDR1 SGHNT, CDR2 YYREEE (reference sequence). This CDR3 is 15 amino acids long. The CDR3 sequence: CASSFGDDRANEQYF. The CDR3 DNA reads as TGTGCCAGCAGCTTCGGCGACGACAGGGCCAACGAGCAGTACTTC.

V is TRBV28 and J is TRBJ2-2; 9 nucleotides align to TRBD1. This CDR3 comprises 17 residues. Trimming cost V 5 bases and J 2 bases; bases outside gene matches: 9. Germline V lookup: CDR1 MDHEN, CDR2 SYDVKM. The chain's CDR3 is CASSVIPGQGNTGELFF. The CDR3 DNA reads TGTGCCAGCAGTGTCATCCCGGGACAGGGTAACACCGGGGAGCTGTTTTTT.

The V call is TRBV4-2, the J call TRBJ2-7, with D tentatively TRBD2 (6 bases). Per germline, CDR1 LGHNA and CDR2 YNFKEQ. Trimming pared 0 bases from V and 2 bases from J, leaving 17 bases between. CDR3 length equals 17 residues. The CDR3 DNA follows: TGTGCCAGCAGCCAAGAATTCTTTCCGGGACTCCCCTACGAGCAGTACTTC. Protein product: CASSQEFFPGLPYEQYF.

The chain links TRBV5-1 to TRBJ2-4; tentative D call: TRBD2 (7 bases). There are 15 residues in the CDR3. Trimming removed 0 bases from V and 8 bases from J, with 15 bases in between. Germline V lookup: CDR1 SGHRS, CDR2 YFSETQ. This CDR3 is CASSLDGGRGDIQYF. The CDR3 bases are TGCGCCAGCAGCTTGGACGGGGGGCGCGGGGACATTCAGTACTTC.

This chain joins TRBV6-1 and TRBJ2-7; D might be TRBD1 (5 bases). The V end lost 6 bases, the J end lost 0 bases, and 9 bases lay between the germline ends. The CDR3 consists of 13 residues. Per the germline V gene, CDR1 is MNHNS and CDR2 is SASEGT. CDR3 amino acids: CASSAGISYEQYF. The CDR3, as DNA: TGTGCCAGCAGCGCAGGGATCTCCTACGAGCAGTACTTC.

This chain links TRBV5-1 with TRBJ2-7; TRBD1 aligns across 7 bases. V shed 4 bases, J shed 5 bases, and the junction held 9 bases outside the gene matches. The germline V gene has CDR1 SGHRS and CDR2 YFSETQ. The CDR3 sequence is 14 residues long. The DNA for the CDR3 is TGCGCCAGCAGCGTGACAGGGAAAGAGAACGAGCAGTACTTC. Protein sequence: CASSVTGKENEQYF.

This clone was observed once. CDR3 amino acids: CASSPPRAAANYGYTF. Here the CDR3 DNA reads TGTGCCAGCAGTCCCCCCAGAGCTGCGGCTAACTATGGCTACACCTTC. The chain couples TRBV28 to TRBJ1-2; D unresolved. CDR3 length: 16 residues. Trimming took 5 bases from V and 0 from J, leaving 16 bases between them. Germline V gene sequence: CDR1 MDHEN, CDR2 SYDVKM.

The rearrangement links TRBV5-8 to TRBJ2-1; 8 bases are a match to TRBD2. V lost 0 bases, J lost 1 base, and 6 bases stayed unmatched. CDR3 size: 17 residues. The germline gives CDR1 SGHTS, CDR2 YDEGEE. The DNA of the CDR3 is TGTGCCAGCAGCTTGGAGTTAGCGGGATTATCCTACAATGAGCAGTTCTTC. Amino acid sequence: CASSLELAGLSYNEQFF.

The chain employs TRBV28 and TRBJ2-7; D call uncertain. CDR3 length: 14 residues. The ends were cut back, 7 bases at V and 0 bases at J, with 13 bases in the middle. CDR1 MDHEN and CDR2 SYDVKM come from the germline V gene. The CDR3: CASNNSPISYEQYF. For the CDR3, the DNA is TGTGCCAGCAATAACAGCCCGATCTCCTACGAGCAGTACTTC.

This clone occurred a few times. This chain joins TRBV28 and TRBJ2-7; 8 bases align to TRBD1. Germline CDR1 reads MDHEN; CDR2 reads SYDVKM. V lost 4 bases to trimming and J lost 6 bases; unmatched junction nucleotides: 5. The CDR3 length is 13 residues. The CDR3 nucleotides read TGTGCCAGCAGTTCTCCACAGGGGGGCGAGCAGTACTTC. It yields the protein CASSSPQGGEQYF.

The chain is built from TRBV28 and TRBJ1-1; D perhaps matches TRBD1 (5 bases). Trimming removed 7 bases from V and 1 base from J, with 16 bases in between. Germline values: CDR1 MDHEN, CDR2 SYDVKM. The CDR3 spans 15 residues. This CDR3 is CASNGGGYPNTEAFF. In nucleotides, the CDR3 is TGTGCCAGCAACGGGGGTGGCTACCCGAACACTGAAGCTTTCTTT.

The J gene is TRBJ2-1, the V gene TRBV2; TRBD1 might be the D (5 bases). Germline V gives CDR1 SNHLY, CDR2 FYNNEI. V lost 2 bases to trimming and J lost 5 bases, with 10 bases between them. The length of the CDR3 is 14 residues. CDR3 sequence reads: CASSELVDNNEQFF. CDR3 bases: TGTGCCAGCAGTGAACTCGTGGACAACAATGAGCAGTTCTTC.

The rearrangement uses TRBV4-1 and TRBJ2-7; D might be TRBD2 (5 bases). Germline V gene data show CDR1 as MGHRA and CDR2 as YSYEKL. With 3 bases removed from V and 1 base from J, the gap between germline ends came to 10 bases. CDR3 length: 14 residues. The CDR3 is CASSQRTASYEQYF. CDR3 sequence (DNA): TGCGCCAGCAGCCAGAGGACTGCGTCCTACGAGCAGTACTTC.

The V gene is TRBV6-6, the J gene TRBJ1-1; 10 bases agree with TRBD1. The germline CDR1 and CDR2 sequences are MNHNY and SVGAGI (reference sequence). CDR3 size: 15 residues. V was pared by 5 bases and J by 2 bases, with 5 bases of the junction left unmatched. The DNA for the CDR3 is TGTGCCAGCAGTACCCGGGACAGGGGCAACACTGAAGCTTTCTTT. It yields the protein CASSTRDRGNTEAFF.

Only one count was recorded for this clone. The CDR3, as DNA: TGTGCCAGCAGCTCATACCAGGGACTAGCGGGAACCCAAGAGACCCAGTACTTC. Protein: CASSSYQGLAGTQETQYF. This chain joins TRBV28 and TRBJ2-5; 13 bases fit TRBD2. Germline V CDR1 and CDR2: MDHEN, SYDVKM. The CDR3 is made up of 18 amino acids. Trimming cost V 6 bases and J 1 base; bases outside gene matches: 11.

The rearrangement links TRBV5-4 to TRBJ2-3; TRBD1 matches 11 bases. The ends lost 1 base at V and 3 bases at J; junction bases unmatched: 7. CDR3 length equals 17 residues. Per the germline V gene, CDR1 is SGHNT and CDR2 is YYREEE (reference sequence). CDR3 in DNA: TGTGCCAGCAGCTTGAAATCCGGGACAGGGGGGACAGATACGCAGTATTTT. This sequence encodes CASSLKSGTGGTDTQYF.

CDR3 sequence reads: CASSLEGTGETGELFF. CDR3 in DNA: TGCGCCAGCAGCTTGGAGGGGACAGGGGAAACCGGGGAGCTGTTTTTT. This chain uses TRBV5-1 with TRBJ2-2, with TRBD1 identical over 10 bases. The junction had 4 bases not matched to a gene; V was cut back by 0 bases and J by 5 bases. The CDR3 loop spans 16 amino acids. Germline loops: CDR1 SGHRS, CDR2 YFSETQ.